A single sample gave rise to the 20 T cell receptor beta chains below, sequenced in a study of cytomegalovirus exposure and HLA in healthy donors. Clones were read by immunoSEQ multiplex PCR, and TCRdb kept only the in-frame ones, dropping some. This table has approximately 170,000 clones, around 82% appearing once. Input material: PBMCs. The receptors here all came from a man aged 30-40 years in good health and CMV-seropositive.

CDR3 protein: CASRSGDQPQHF. The CDR3 DNA is TGTGCCAGCAGGTCCGGGGATCAGCCCCAGCATTTT. The chain links TRBV6-5 to TRBJ1-5; no clear D. The CDR3 extends over 12 amino acids. CDR1 is MNHEY, CDR2 SVGAGI, per germline. Trimming pared 6 bases from V and 5 bases from J, leaving 8 bases between.

The chain carries TRBV7-3 and TRBJ2-7; 11 bases align to TRBD2. In germline, CDR1 is SGHTA, CDR2 FQGTGA. CDR3 size: 16 residues. J gave up 5 bases and V 5 bases, and 11 bases lay outside the gene matches. The CDR3 DNA reads as TGTGCCAGCAGCCCGGGACTAGCGGCTACTACCCACGAGCAGTACTTC. Its translation is CASSPGLAATTHEQYF. The full variable domain, rest sourced from reference TRBV7-3 and TRBJ2-7, is GAGVSQTPSNKVTEKGKYVELRCDPISGHTALYWYRQSLGQGPEFLIYFQGTGAADDSGLPNDRFFAVRPEGSVSTLKIQRTERGDSAVYLCASSPGLAATTHEQYFGPGTRLTVT.

The chain employs TRBV30 and TRBJ2-1; 11 bases map to TRBD2. The junction had 6 bases not matched to a gene; V was cut back by 2 bases and J by 6 bases. This CDR3 is built from 15 residues. Germline-derived CDR1 and CDR2 are GTSNPN and SVGIG (reference sequence). The DNA of the CDR3 is TGTGCCTGGAGTATCGGACTAGCGGGCGGCAATGAGCAGTTCTTC. It is translated as CAWSIGLAGGNEQFF.

V and J are TRBV7-2 and TRBJ2-7, with TRBD1 matching 9 bases. Looked up from germline, CDR1 is SGHTA and CDR2 is FQGNSA. This CDR3 contains 14 residues. The V gene end was trimmed by 5 bases and the J gene end by 5 bases; junction bases not matched to a gene: 7. The CDR3 region is CASSPGTGTDEQYF. CDR3 in DNA: TGTGCCAGCAGCCCCGGGACAGGGACGGACGAGCAGTACTTC.

This clone has only a few counts. The chain links TRBV5-1 to TRBJ1-4; 11 bases are a match to TRBD1. The CDR3 consists of 15 residues. CDR1 is SGHRS and CDR2 is YFSETQ in the germline V gene. The trim removed 0 bases at V and 7 bases at J, leaving 2 bases unmatched. The CDR3 nucleotides are TGCGCCAGCAGCTTGGCCGGGACAGGGGGTGAAAAACTGTTTTTT. Translating it yields CASSLAGTGGEKLFF.

The CDR3 nucleotides read TGTGCCAGCAGCTTTAGCGGGGGGGAGCAGTTCTTC. Its protein product is CASSFSGGEQFF. The V and J genes are TRBV5-4 and TRBJ2-1; 10 bases fit TRBD2. Germline values: CDR1 SGHNT, CDR2 YYREEE (reference sequence). CDR3 length equals 12 residues. V lost 2 bases, J lost 10 bases, and 0 bases stayed unmatched.

J is TRBJ2-7 and V is TRBV5-1; D may be TRBD1 (6 bases). This CDR3 has 14 amino acids. Per germline, CDR1 SGHRS and CDR2 YFSETQ. V was shortened by 0 bases and J by 5 bases, with 12 bases between the two germline ends. The CDR3 coding sequence is TGCGCCAGCAGCTTGGCCTGGGGGCGGGACGAGCAGTACTTC. This gives the protein CASSLAWGRDEQYF.

Of note for this clone: One base away lies a much larger clone, so this may be a sequencing read error. The gene calls are TRBV7-2 and TRBJ1-5, with 10 bases aligning to TRBD1. The CDR3 totals 13 residues. The V and J ends lost 6 bases and 5 bases, in that order; junction bases with no gene match: 1. CDR1 SGHTA and CDR2 FQGNSA come from the germline V gene. CDR3 DNA sequence: TGTGCCAGCAGTGGGACAGGGGATCAGCCCCAGCATTTT. Its translation is CASSGTGDQPQHF. The whole variable domain, remainder taken from reference TRBV7-2 and TRBJ1-5, is GAGVSQSPSNKVTEKGKDVELRCDPISGHTALYWYRQSLGQGLEFLIYFQGNSAPDKSGLPSDRFSAERTGGSVSTLTIQRTQQEDSAVYLCASSGTGDQPQHFGDGTRLSIL.

This clone was recorded only once. This chain links TRBV5-1 with TRBJ1-4; no firm D call. V was clipped by 0 bases and J by 0 bases, with 6 bases between them. CDR1 SGHRS and CDR2 YFSETQ come from the germline V gene. CDR3 length: 15 residues. The CDR3, as DNA: TGCGCCAGCAGCTTGGGGGCAACAACTAATGAAAAACTGTTTTTT. Amino acids: CASSLGATTNEKLFF. The full variable domain, in which reference TRBV5-1 and TRBJ1-4 provide the parts outside the CDR3, is KAGVTQTPRYLIKTRGQQVTLSCSPISGHRSVSWYQQTPGQGLQFLFEYFSETQRNKGNFPGRFSGRQFSNSRSEMNVSTLELGDSALYLCASSLGATTNEKLFFGSGTQLSVL.

The chain joins TRBV4-3 to TRBJ1-2; D is unclear. V lost 3 bases to trimming and J lost 1 base, with 9 bases between them. CDR3 length: 14 amino acids. CDR1 is LGHNA and CDR2 is YSLEER in the germline V gene. CDR3 coding DNA: TGCGCCAGCAGCCAGAACACCCTTAACTATGGCTACACCTTC. As protein: CASSQNTLNYGYTF.

The chain recombines TRBV10-3 with TRBJ1-1; the D gene is possibly TRBD1 (5 bases). The germline CDR1 and CDR2 sequences are ENHRY and SYGVKD. Trimming left V 2 bases short and J 3 bases short, with 13 bases between. CDR3 size: 15 residues. The CDR3 DNA reads as TGTGCCATCAGTGAGCGCCAGGGAAGAGACACTGAAGCTTTCTTT. It translates to CAISERQGRDTEAFF.

V is TRBV7-7 and J is TRBJ1-1; D is undetermined. CDR1 and CDR2 from the germline V gene are SSHAT and FNYEAQ (reference sequence). The CDR3 is made up of 15 amino acids. Trimming cost V 5 bases and J 0 bases, with 13 bases left between them. CDR3 nucleotide sequence: TGTGCCAGCAGCCCCGGGGTAGGAATGAACACTGAAGCTTTCTTT. This sequence encodes CASSPGVGMNTEAFF.

The rearrangement uses TRBV27 and TRBJ2-4; D may be TRBD1 (5 bases). V dropped 4 bases and J dropped 10 bases, with 14 bases sitting between them. The CDR3 covers 13 residues. Germline CDR1 reads MNHEY; CDR2 reads SMNVEV (reference sequence). CDR3 in DNA: TGTGCCAGCAGTTCCCCCCTGAAGGGGATTCAGTACTTC. Its translation: CASSSPLKGIQYF.

J is TRBJ1-5 and V is TRBV6-1; D is unresolved. CDR3 length: 16 residues. V was shortened by 3 bases and J by 2 bases, with 14 bases between the two germline ends. Per the germline V gene, CDR1 is MNHNS and CDR2 is SASEGT. This chain's CDR3 is CASSDDLDLGNQPQHF. The CDR3 DNA reads as TGTGCCAGCAGTGACGATCTCGATTTAGGCAATCAGCCCCAGCATTTT.

The count of this clone is one. V is TRBV9 and J is TRBJ2-7; TRBD2 matches 12 bases. The CDR3 extends over 17 amino acids. Germline assignment: CDR1 SGDLS and CDR2 YYNGEE. The J segment lost 3 bases and the V segment lost 0 bases, leaving 7 bases of the junction unmatched. DNA for the CDR3: TGTGCCAGCAGCGTAGGACTAGCGGGAGCTCTACACTACGAGCAGTACTTC. It codes for CASSVGLAGALHYEQYF.

V gene TRBV27 combines with J gene TRBJ2-7; the match to TRBD1 covers 10 bases. Germline values: CDR1 MNHEY, CDR2 SMNVEV (reference sequence). This CDR3 comprises 18 residues. V lost 5 bases, J lost 0 bases, and 13 bases stayed unmatched. CDR3 sequence (DNA): TGTGCCAGCAGTATGCACCGAGCGGGACAGGGGTCCTCCTACGAGCAGTACTTC. Translating it yields CASSMHRAGQGSSYEQYF.

This clone was seen only a few times. The chain carries TRBV29-1 and TRBJ1-1; TRBD1 agrees at 10 bases. Germline CDR1 and CDR2: SQVTM and ANQGSEA. After removal of 3 bases from V and 5 bases from J, the junction contained 3 bases not matched to a gene. There are 13 residues in the CDR3. The CDR3 sequence: CSVDDRGLTEAFF. CDR3 sequence (DNA): TGCAGCGTTGATGACAGGGGGCTAACTGAAGCTTTCTTT. Filled out from reference TRBV29-1 and TRBJ1-1, the complete variable domain reads SAVISQKPSRDICQRGTSLTIQCQVDSQVTMMFWYRQQPGQSLTLIATANQGSEATYESGFVIDKFPISRPNLTFSTLTVSNMSPEDSSIYLCSVDDRGLTEAFFGQGTRLTVV.

Only one count was recorded for this clone. The chain combines TRBV13 with TRBJ2-3; TRBD2 agrees at 8 bases. The CDR3 has 19 amino acids. The junction had 23 bases not matched to a gene; V was cut back by 5 bases and J by 7 bases. Germline CDR1 PRHDT, CDR2 FYEKMQ (reference sequence). The CDR3 DNA sequence: TGTGCCAGCAGCCCCTCGGGGGTAGCGGGGCTTAAGAGAGGGTATACGCAGTATTTT. It specifies CASSPSGVAGLKRGYTQYF.

V gene TRBV28 combines with J gene TRBJ2-7, with a tentative D call TRBD1 (6 bases). The V end lost 10 bases, the J end lost 3 bases, and 19 bases lay between the germline ends. The CDR3 loop spans 14 amino acids. In germline, CDR1 is MDHEN, CDR2 SYDVKM. The CDR3 spells CAIEGPGRGYEQYF. The CDR3 DNA follows: TGTGCCATCGAAGGCCCGGGCAGGGGCTACGAGCAGTACTTC.

The CDR3 coding sequence is TGTGCCAGCAGCCCGGGGGGTCAAGAGACCCAGTACTTC. This gives the protein CASSPGGQETQYF. The chain has TRBV6-1 and TRBJ2-5; TRBD2 agrees at 7 bases. The CDR3 is 13 amino acids. Germline V gives CDR1 MNHNS, CDR2 SASEGT. Trimming removed 6 bases from V and 2 bases from J; junction bases left unmatched: 3.